This passage covers 22 T cell receptor beta chains from one sample sequenced in a study of siplizumab effects on memory and regulatory T cells. TCRdb's table, derived via immunoSEQ multiplex PCR, lists solely in-frame clones and lacks some. The sample has 100,000 or so clones, over 90% seen once; the top ten hold 1% to 1.5%. The specimen sequenced was non-Treg CD4+ T cells sorted from blood. The origin of the receptors is a human donor in good health.

V usage is TRBV11-2 and J usage is TRBJ2-2, with D possibly being TRBD2 (5 bases). V was shortened by 3 bases and J by 5 bases, with 16 bases between the two germline ends. Germline V gives CDR1 SGHAT, CDR2 FQNNGV. The CDR3 is 16 residues long. The CDR3 region has the DNA TGTGCCAGCAGCTTCAGCGGAACTCTTGAAACCGGGGAGCTGTTTTTT. Its protein is CASSFSGTLETGELFF.

V is TRBV7-9 and J is TRBJ1-5, with D perhaps matching TRBD1 (5 bases). Germline-derived CDR1 and CDR2 are SEHNR and FQNEAQ (reference sequence). The CDR3 is made up of 15 amino acids. V was clipped by 2 bases and J by 5 bases, with 13 bases between them. CDR3 protein: CASSLSHRGDQPQHF. Here the CDR3 DNA reads TGTGCCAGCAGCTTATCCCATAGGGGAGATCAGCCCCAGCATTTT.

The rearrangement uses TRBV5-5 and TRBJ2-5; D remains unclear. V was cut by 4 bases and J by 2 bases, with 3 bases left in between. CDR3 length: 11 residues. The V gene's germline CDR1 is SGHKS and CDR2 YYEKEE (reference sequence). In DNA form, the CDR3 reads TGTGCCAGCAGCCGGCAAGAGACCCAGTACTTC. Protein product: CASSRQETQYF.

V is TRBV6-1 and J is TRBJ2-1; 8 bases map to TRBD1. After removal of 6 bases from V and 8 bases from J, the junction contained 6 bases not matched to a gene. The CDR3 runs 13 residues. From germline, CDR1 is MNHNS and CDR2 SASEGT. The CDR3 DNA sequence: TGTGCCAGCAGGTGGACAGGGATGGATGAGCAGTTCTTC. It codes for CASRWTGMDEQFF.

This clone has a single count. The chain links TRBV15 to TRBJ2-3; D may be TRBD1 or TRBD2 (5 bases each). There are 16 residues in the CDR3. Germline CDR1 and CDR2: LNHNV and YYDKDF (reference sequence). Trimming left V 0 bases short and J 6 bases short, with 16 bases between. CDR3 in amino acids: CATSRDRGRGGDTQYF. The DNA of the CDR3 is TGTGCCACCAGCAGAGATAGGGGACGGGGCGGGGATACGCAGTATTTT.

V and J are TRBV7-9 and TRBJ1-2; 7 positions match TRBD1. This CDR3 is 13 amino acids long. Trimming took 2 bases from V and 6 from J; bases not matched to a gene: 3. CDR1 SEHNR and CDR2 FQNEAQ come from the germline V gene (reference sequence). Here the CDR3 DNA reads TGTGCCAGCAGCTTAACAGGGACAGATGGCTACACCTTC. It encodes CASSLTGTDGYTF.

This clone was seen a single time. V is TRBV15 and J is TRBJ1-4; TRBD1 is a possible D gene (5 bases). The CDR3 is 15 amino acids. Trimming left V 0 bases short and J 8 bases short, with 13 bases between. CDR1 and CDR2 from the germline V gene are LNHNV and YYDKDF (reference sequence). CDR3 amino acids: CATSRDRGTVEKLFF. CDR3 bases: TGTGCCACCAGCAGAGATCGTGGGACCGTAGAAAAACTGTTTTTT.

The genes are TRBV18 and TRBJ2-1; D call uncertain. The CDR3 spans 16 residues. CDR1 is KGHSH, CDR2 LQKENI, per germline. V lost 1 base and J lost 4, with 14 bases in between. The CDR3 protein is CASSPLLLDNYNEQFF. The DNA for the CDR3 is TGTGCCAGCTCACCACTACTACTCGACAATTACAATGAGCAGTTCTTC.

This clone has just one count. The V gene is TRBV5-1, the J gene TRBJ2-7; tentatively, D is TRBD1 (6 bases). Germline CDR1 SGHRS, CDR2 YFSETQ. Between the trimmed V and J ends, which lost 0 bases and 2 bases, there was a span of 9 bases. The CDR3 length is 14 residues. The CDR3 region has the DNA TGCGCCAGCAGCTTGGGGGACACCACCTACGAGCAGTACTTC. Its protein is CASSLGDTTYEQYF.

This clone was seen just once. The rearrangement uses TRBV18 and TRBJ1-5, with D possibly being TRBD1 (6 bases). Per germline, CDR1 KGHSH and CDR2 LQKENI. Trimming shortened V by 3 bases and J by 0 bases, and 9 bases separated the two germline ends. The CDR3 spans 15 residues. CDR3: CASSPDRISNQPQHF. In DNA form, the CDR3 reads TGTGCCAGCTCACCTGACAGGATTAGCAATCAGCCCCAGCATTTT.

The chain recombines TRBV5-1 with TRBJ2-2, with 11 bases that match TRBD2. With 5 bases clipped from V and 7 bases from J, the junction kept 13 bases outside the gene matches. This CDR3 has 17 residues. Germline V gives CDR1 SGHRS, CDR2 YFSETQ. DNA of the CDR3: TGCGCCAGCAGTTACACTGTAGCGGGAGGGATTGACGGGGAGCTGTTTTTT. Its translation is CASSYTVAGGIDGELFF.

The gene calls are TRBV28 and TRBJ1-1; D unclear. V dropped 4 bases and J dropped 1 base, with 19 bases sitting between them. Germline CDR1 is MDHEN and CDR2 is SYDVKM. This CDR3 is 17 amino acids long. In nucleotides, the CDR3 is TGTGCCAGCAGTTCCGATACCAGGCTTTACGGGAACACTGAAGCTTTCTTT. As protein: CASSSDTRLYGNTEAFF.

The genes are TRBV7-9 and TRBJ2-2; TRBD2 matches 8 bases. Losses at the gene ends were 0 bases for V and 5 bases for J; bases not matched to a gene: 8. Germline V gene data show CDR1 as SEHNR and CDR2 as FQNEAQ (reference sequence). The CDR3 consists of 17 residues. CDR3 sequence (DNA): TGTGCCAGCAGCTTAGCGAACAGTCGGGAGGGGACCGGGGAGCTGTTTTTT. Its translation: CASSLANSREGTGELFF. Complete variable domain (other parts from reference TRBV7-9 and TRBJ2-2): DTGVSQNPRHKITKRGQNVTFRCDPISEHNRLYWYRQTLGQGPEFLTYFQNEAQLEKSRLLSDRFSAERPKGSFSTLEIQRTEQGDSAMYLCASSLANSREGTGELFFGEGSRLTVL.

The chain is built from TRBV6-1 and TRBJ2-7; 9 nucleotides align to TRBD1. This CDR3 contains 13 residues. Germline V gives CDR1 MNHNS, CDR2 SASEGT. The junction had 7 bases not matched to a gene; V was cut back by 8 bases and J by 5 bases. CDR3 bases: TGTGCCAGCGCTGGACAGGGGCGAGACGAGCAGTACTTC. Protein sequence: CASAGQGRDEQYF.

The rearrangement links TRBV9 to TRBJ2-2, with TRBD2 matching 9 bases. There are 18 residues in the CDR3. The trim removed 4 bases at V and 4 bases at J, leaving 14 bases unmatched. CDR1 and CDR2 from the germline V gene are SGDLS and YYNGEE. Written as DNA, the CDR3 is TGTGCCAGCAGCCGTAGCGATGGGACTAGCAGTAGCACCGGGGAGCTGTTTTTT. It yields the protein CASSRSDGTSSSTGELFF.

The chain employs TRBV11-2 and TRBJ2-5; 7 bases line up with TRBD2. The CDR3 has 13 amino acids. Germline loops: CDR1 SGHAT, CDR2 FQNNGV. The J segment lost 5 bases and the V segment lost 4 bases, leaving 4 bases of the junction unmatched. CDR3 residues: CASSSTSSETQYF. The CDR3, as DNA: TGTGCCAGCAGCTCGACTAGCTCGGAGACCCAGTACTTC. The whole variable domain, filled in from reference TRBV11-2 and TRBJ2-5, reads EAGVAQSPRYKIIEKRQSVAFWCNPISGHATLYWYQQILGQGPKLLIQFQNNGVVDDSQLPKDRFSAERLKGVDSTLKIQPAKLEDSAVYLCASSSTSSETQYFGPGTRLLVL.

The chain joins TRBV28 to TRBJ2-1; TRBD1 matches 11 bases. There are 14 residues in the CDR3. V was clipped by 8 bases and J by 2 bases; unmatched bases: 2. CDR1 MDHEN and CDR2 SYDVKM come from the germline V gene. CDR3 sequence: CASRTGGPYNEQFF. In nucleotides, the CDR3 is TGTGCCAGCCGGACAGGGGGCCCCTACAATGAGCAGTTCTTC.

V is TRBV5-4 and J is TRBJ2-3; either TRBD1 or TRBD2 may supply D (7 bases each). The CDR3 sequence is 15 residues long. Germline CDR1 and CDR2: SGHNT and YYREEE (reference sequence). Trimming removed 0 bases from V and 7 bases from J, with 15 bases in between. CDR3: CASSLAGTAGNTQYF. For the CDR3, the DNA is TGTGCCAGCAGCTTGGCCGGGACAGCGGGGAATACGCAGTATTTT.

The rearrangement joins TRBV27 to TRBJ2-5; D may be TRBD2 (6 bases). Per germline, CDR1 MNHEY and CDR2 SMNVEV (reference sequence). V lost 5 bases and J 7 bases, leaving 11 bases between the germline ends. There are 12 residues in the CDR3. CDR3 region: CASSQRGGTQYF. CDR3 sequence (DNA): TGTGCCAGCAGTCAAAGGGGAGGGACCCAGTACTTC.

V gene TRBV28 combines with J gene TRBJ2-7; 8 nucleotides match TRBD1. Trimming cost V 5 bases and J 2 bases; bases outside gene matches: 8. Germline V CDR1 and CDR2: MDHEN, SYDVKM. The CDR3 is 15 residues long. CDR3: CASSTPPGQAYEQYF. CDR3 DNA sequence: TGTGCCAGCAGTACGCCTCCGGGACAGGCCTACGAGCAGTACTTC.

The chain links TRBV14 to TRBJ2-1; TRBD2 aligns across 10 bases. V lost 1 base, J lost 8 bases, and 5 bases stayed unmatched. This CDR3 has 15 amino acids. The V gene's germline CDR1 is SGHDN and CDR2 FVKESK. Here the CDR3 reads CASSQVGTSVYEQFF. CDR3 sequence (DNA): TGTGCCAGCAGCCAAGTTGGGACTAGCGTCTATGAGCAGTTCTTC.

The J gene is TRBJ1-5, the V gene TRBV30; D might be TRBD1 (6 bases). CDR1 GTSNPN and CDR2 SVGIG come from the germline V gene (reference sequence). Trimming removed 5 bases at V and 7 bases at J, with 15 bases between. CDR3 length equals 13 residues. In DNA, the CDR3 is TGTGCCTGGGATGCCAGGGGAGGGCAGCCCCAGCATTTT. It yields the protein CAWDARGGQPQHF. The full variable domain, rest sourced from reference TRBV30 and TRBJ1-5, is SQTIHQWPATLVQPVGSPLSLECTVEGTSNPNLYWYRQAAGRGLQLLFYSVGIGQISSEVPQNLSASRPQDRQFILSSKKLLLSDSGFYLCAWDARGGQPQHFGDGTRLSIL.